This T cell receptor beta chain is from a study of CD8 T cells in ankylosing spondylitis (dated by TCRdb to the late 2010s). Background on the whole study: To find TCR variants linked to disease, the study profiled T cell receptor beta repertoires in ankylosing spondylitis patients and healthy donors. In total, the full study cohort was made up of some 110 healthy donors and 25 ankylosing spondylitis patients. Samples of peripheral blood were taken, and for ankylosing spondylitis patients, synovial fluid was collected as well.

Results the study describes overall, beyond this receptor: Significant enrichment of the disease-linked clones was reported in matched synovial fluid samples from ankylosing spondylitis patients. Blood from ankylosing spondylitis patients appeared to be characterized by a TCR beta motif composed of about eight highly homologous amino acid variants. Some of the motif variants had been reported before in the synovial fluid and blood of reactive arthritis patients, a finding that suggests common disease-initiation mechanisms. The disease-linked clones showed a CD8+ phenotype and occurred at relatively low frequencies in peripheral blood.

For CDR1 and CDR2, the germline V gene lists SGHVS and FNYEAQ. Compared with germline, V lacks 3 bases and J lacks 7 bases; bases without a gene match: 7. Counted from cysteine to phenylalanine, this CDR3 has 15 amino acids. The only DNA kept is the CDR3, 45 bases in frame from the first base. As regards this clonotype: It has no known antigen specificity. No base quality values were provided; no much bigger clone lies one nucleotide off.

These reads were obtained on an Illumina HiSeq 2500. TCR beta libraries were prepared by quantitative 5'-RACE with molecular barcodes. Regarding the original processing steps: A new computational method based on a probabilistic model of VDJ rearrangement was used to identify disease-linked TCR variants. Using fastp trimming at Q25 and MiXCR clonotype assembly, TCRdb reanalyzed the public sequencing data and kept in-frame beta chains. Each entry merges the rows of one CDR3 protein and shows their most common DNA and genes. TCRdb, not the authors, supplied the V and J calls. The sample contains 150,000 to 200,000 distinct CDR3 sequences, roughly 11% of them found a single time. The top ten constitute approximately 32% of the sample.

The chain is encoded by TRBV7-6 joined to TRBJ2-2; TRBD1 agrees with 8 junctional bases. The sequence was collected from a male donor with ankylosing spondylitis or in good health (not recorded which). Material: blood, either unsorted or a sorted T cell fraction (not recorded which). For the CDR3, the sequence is CASSLTGESDGELFF. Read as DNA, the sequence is TGTGCCAGCAGCTTGACAGGGGAGTCGGACGGGGAGCTGTTTTTT.